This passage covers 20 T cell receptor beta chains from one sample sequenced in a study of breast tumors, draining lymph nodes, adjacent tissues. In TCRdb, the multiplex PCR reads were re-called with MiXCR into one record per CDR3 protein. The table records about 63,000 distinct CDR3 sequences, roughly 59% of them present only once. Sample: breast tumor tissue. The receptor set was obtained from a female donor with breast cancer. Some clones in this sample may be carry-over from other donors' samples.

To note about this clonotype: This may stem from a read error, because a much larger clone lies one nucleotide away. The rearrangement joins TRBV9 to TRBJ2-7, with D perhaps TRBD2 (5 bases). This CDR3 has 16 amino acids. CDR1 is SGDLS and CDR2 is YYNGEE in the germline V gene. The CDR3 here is CASSRDPGVDFYAQYF. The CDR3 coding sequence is TGTGCCAGCAGTCGGGATCCCGGCGTAGACTTTTACGCGCAGTACTTC.

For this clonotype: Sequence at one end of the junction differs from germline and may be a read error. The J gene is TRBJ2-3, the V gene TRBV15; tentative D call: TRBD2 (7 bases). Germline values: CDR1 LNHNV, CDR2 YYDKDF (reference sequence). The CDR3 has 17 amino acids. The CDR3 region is CATSSEEGGLTTDTQYF. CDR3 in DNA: TGTGCCACCAGCAGCGAGGAGGGGGGACTAACCACAGATACACAGTATTTT.

This CDR3 reads CASSSTVGSYGYTF. In DNA form, the CDR3 reads TGCGCCAGCAGCTCCACAGTCGGATCCTATGGCTACACCTTC. The chain employs TRBV5-1 and TRBJ1-2; the D is unclear. With 3 bases removed from V and 4 bases from J, the gap between germline ends came to 13 bases. Per germline, CDR1 SGHRS and CDR2 YFSETQ. This CDR3 has 14 amino acids.

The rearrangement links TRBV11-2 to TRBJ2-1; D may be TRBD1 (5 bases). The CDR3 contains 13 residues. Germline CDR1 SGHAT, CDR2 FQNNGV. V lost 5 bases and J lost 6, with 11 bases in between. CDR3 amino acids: CASSDQGFNEQFF. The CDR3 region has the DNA TGTGCCAGCAGCGACCAGGGTTTCAATGAGCAGTTCTTC.

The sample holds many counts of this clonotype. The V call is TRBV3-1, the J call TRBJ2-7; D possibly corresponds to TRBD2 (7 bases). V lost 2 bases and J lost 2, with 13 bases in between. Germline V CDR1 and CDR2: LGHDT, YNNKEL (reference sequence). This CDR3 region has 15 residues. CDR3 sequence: CASSQKGGGAYEQYF. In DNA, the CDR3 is TGTGCCAGCAGCCAAAAGGGGGGGGGGGCCTACGAGCAGTACTTC.

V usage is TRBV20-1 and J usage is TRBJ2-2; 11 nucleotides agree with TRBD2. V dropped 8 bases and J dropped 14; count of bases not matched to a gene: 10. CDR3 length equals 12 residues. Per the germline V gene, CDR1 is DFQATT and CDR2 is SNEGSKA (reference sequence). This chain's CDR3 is CSTSTTSGTLFF. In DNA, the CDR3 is TGCAGTACTTCGACGACTAGCGGGACACTGTTTTTT.

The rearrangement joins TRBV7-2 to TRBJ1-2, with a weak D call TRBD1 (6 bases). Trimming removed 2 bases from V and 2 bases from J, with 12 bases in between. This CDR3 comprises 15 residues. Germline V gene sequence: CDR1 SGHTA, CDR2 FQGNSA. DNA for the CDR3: TGTGCCAGCAGCTTACACCCGGGGGCCAACTATGGCTACACCTTC. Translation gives CASSLHPGANYGYTF.

DNA for the CDR3: TGTGCCAGCAGCTGGACAGGCGGGTACAATGAGCAGTTCTTC. Translating it yields CASSWTGGYNEQFF. V gene TRBV5-5 combines with J gene TRBJ2-1; 7 positions match TRBD1. Germline-derived CDR1 and CDR2 are SGHKS and YYEKEE (reference sequence). With 3 bases clipped from V and 4 bases from J, the junction kept 4 bases outside the gene matches. There are 14 residues in the CDR3.

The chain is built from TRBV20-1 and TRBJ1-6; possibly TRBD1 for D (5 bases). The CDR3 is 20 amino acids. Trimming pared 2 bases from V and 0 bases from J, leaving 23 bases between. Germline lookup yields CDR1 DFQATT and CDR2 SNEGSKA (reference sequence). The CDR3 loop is CSARPSGGHSFNSYNSPLHF. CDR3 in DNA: TGCAGTGCTAGACCTAGCGGGGGTCACTCTTTCAACTCCTATAATTCACCCCTCCACTTT.

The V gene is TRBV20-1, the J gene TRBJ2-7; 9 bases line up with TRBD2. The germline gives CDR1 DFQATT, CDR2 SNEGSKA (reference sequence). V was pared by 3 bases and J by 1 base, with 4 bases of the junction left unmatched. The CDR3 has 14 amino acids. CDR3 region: CSASGSGRSYEQYF. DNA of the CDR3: TGCAGTGCTAGTGGCAGCGGGAGGTCCTACGAGCAGTACTTC.

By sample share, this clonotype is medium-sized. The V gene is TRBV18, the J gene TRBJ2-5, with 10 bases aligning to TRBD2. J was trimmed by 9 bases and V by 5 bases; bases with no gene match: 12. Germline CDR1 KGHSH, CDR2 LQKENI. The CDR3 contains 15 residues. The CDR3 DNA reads TGTGCCAGCTCATCAGAGGAGGGACTAGCGATGGCCCAGTACTTC. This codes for CASSSEEGLAMAQYF.

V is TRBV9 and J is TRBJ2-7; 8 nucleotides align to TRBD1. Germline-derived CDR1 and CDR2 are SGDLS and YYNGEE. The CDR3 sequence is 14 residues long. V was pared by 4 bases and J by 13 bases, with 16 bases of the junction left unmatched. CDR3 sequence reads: CASSSRQGSYVQYF. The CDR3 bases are TGTGCCAGCAGCTCCCGACAGGGGTCCTACGTGCAATACTTC.

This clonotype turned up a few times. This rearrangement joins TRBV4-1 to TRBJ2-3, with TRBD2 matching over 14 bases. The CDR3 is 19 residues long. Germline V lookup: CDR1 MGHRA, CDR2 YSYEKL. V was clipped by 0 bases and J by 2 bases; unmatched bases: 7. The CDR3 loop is CASSQEGLAGVDPTDTQYF. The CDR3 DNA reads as TGCGCCAGCAGCCAAGAGGGACTAGCGGGAGTGGACCCCACAGATACGCAGTATTTT.

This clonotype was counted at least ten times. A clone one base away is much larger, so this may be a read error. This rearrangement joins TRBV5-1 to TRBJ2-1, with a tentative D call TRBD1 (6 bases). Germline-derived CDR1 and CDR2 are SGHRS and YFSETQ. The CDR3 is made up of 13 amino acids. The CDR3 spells CASSRSQGNDQFF. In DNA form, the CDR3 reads TGCGCCAGCAGCCGGTCCCAGGGGAATGACCAGTTCTTC.

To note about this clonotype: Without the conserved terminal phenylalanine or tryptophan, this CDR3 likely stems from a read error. The CDR3 sequence: CASQASQDTGELFL. The DNA for the CDR3 is TGTGCCAGTCAGGCTTCACAGGACACCGGGGAGCTGTTTCTT. The chain uses TRBV7-6 and TRBJ2-2; the D gene is possibly TRBD1 (5 bases). The CDR3 sequence is 14 residues long. Trimming cost V 9 bases and J 3 bases, with 14 bases left between them. Germline V gene sequence: CDR1 SGHVS, CDR2 FNYEAQ.

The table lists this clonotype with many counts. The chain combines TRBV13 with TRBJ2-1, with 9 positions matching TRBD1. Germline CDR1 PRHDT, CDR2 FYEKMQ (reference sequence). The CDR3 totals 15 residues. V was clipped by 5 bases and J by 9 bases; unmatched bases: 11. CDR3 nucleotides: TGTGCCAGCAGCCCCCAGGGGACAGGGTCAGGTGAGCAGTTCTTC. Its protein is CASSPQGTGSGEQFF.

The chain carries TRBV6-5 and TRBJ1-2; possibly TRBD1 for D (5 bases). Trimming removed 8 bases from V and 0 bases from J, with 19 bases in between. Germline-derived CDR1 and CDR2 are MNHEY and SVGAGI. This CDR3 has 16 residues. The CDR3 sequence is CASSRGADTTNYGYTF. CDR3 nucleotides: TGTGCCAGCTCAAGAGGGGCGGACACCACTAACTATGGCTACACCTTC.

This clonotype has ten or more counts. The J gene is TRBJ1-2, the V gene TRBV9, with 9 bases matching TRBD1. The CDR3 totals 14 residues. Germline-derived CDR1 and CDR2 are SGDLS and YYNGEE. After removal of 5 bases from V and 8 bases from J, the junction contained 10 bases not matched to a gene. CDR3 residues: CASRFTGGAGGYTF. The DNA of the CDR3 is TGTGCCAGCAGATTTACAGGGGGCGCCGGGGGCTACACCTTC.

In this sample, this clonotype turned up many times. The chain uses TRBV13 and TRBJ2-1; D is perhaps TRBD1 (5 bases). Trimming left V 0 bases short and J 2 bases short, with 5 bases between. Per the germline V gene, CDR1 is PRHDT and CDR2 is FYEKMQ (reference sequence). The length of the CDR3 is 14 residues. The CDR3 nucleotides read TGTGCCAGCAGCTTAGGGACAGCCTACAATGAGCAGTTCTTC. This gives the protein CASSLGTAYNEQFF.

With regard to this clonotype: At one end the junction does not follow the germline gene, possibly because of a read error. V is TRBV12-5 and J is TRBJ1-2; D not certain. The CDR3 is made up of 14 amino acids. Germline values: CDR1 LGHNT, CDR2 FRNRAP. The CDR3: CASGLKGSPVGYTF. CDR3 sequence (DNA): TGTGCTAGCGGTTTGAAGGGATCGCCGGTTGGCTACACCTTC.